Listed here is a single T cell receptor beta chain. Its antigen remains undetermined. The final CDR3 position lacks the conserved phenylalanine or tryptophan, pointing to a likely read error. The study deep-sequenced TCR repertoires of sorted CD4+ and CD8+ blood T cells from severe aplastic anemia patients and healthy subjects. Ficoll-Paque density gradient centrifugation was used to isolate peripheral blood mononuclear cells. Before DNA extraction, CD4+ and CD8+ T cells were sorted with FACS or magnetic beads. Termini included, the CDR3 measures 16 amino acids. The sequence is cut down to CDR3 DNA, 48 bases in frame from base 1. As encoded in the germline V gene (reference sequence), CDR1 is DFQATT while CDR2 is SNEGSKA. Unmatched junction bases come to 16, with V trimmed by 5 bases and J by 7 bases. TCR beta VDJ combination and CDR3 sequence profiling used genomic DNA as the template. An Illumina HiSeq 2000 was used for TCR repertoire sequencing. As for how the authors treated the data: TRBV/TRBJ rearrangement plots, CDR3 size and DJ length profiles, and Simpson's diversity index were used to evaluate the repertoires. The most abundant DNA sequence in the deep sequencing data was defined as the immunodominant clone. CDR3 amino acid sequences were screened for sharing across subjects and were compared with published repertoires and the VDJdb database. Through fastp at Q25 and MiXCR, TCRdb rebuilt clones from the public reads, retaining in-frame beta chains. Each CDR3 protein gets just one entry, which takes the most common genes and DNA from the rows behind it. These V and J calls rely on TCRdb rather than the paper's analysis. The sample table records tens of thousands of distinct CDR3 sequences; about half of these occur just once. The biggest ten clones account for 65% to 70% of the sample.

This entry is derived from a study of CD8+CD57+ T cells in acquired aplastic anemia (dated by TCRdb to about 2018). A note on the overall study: Extracted DNA from sorted CD4+ and CD8+ cells averaged approximately 3 ug, ranging from about 0.18 to 27.4 ug. An average of approximately 9.8 million reads for CD4+ cells and approximately 12 million reads for CD8+ cells was obtained from healthy donor samples. What the research found in general, with its limitations: CD8+ Simpson's diversity did not differ significantly between patients and healthy controls (P=0.060). Although 25 to 30 CD8+ CDR3 sequences were shared by patients and controls, these sequences appeared highly expressed in patients and within the immunodominant clones of patients.

Sample: sorted CD4+, CD8+, or CD8+CD57+ T cells (not recorded which) from PBMCs. The chain joins TRBV20-1 to TRBJ2-1; TRBD2 agrees with 8 junctional bases. The TCR was taken from a human donor in good health, serving as a control. The CDR3: CSARKLLAESLNEQFL. The DNA reads as follows: TGCAGTGCTCGTAAGTTACTAGCGGAGAGCCTGAATGAGCAGTTCCTC.